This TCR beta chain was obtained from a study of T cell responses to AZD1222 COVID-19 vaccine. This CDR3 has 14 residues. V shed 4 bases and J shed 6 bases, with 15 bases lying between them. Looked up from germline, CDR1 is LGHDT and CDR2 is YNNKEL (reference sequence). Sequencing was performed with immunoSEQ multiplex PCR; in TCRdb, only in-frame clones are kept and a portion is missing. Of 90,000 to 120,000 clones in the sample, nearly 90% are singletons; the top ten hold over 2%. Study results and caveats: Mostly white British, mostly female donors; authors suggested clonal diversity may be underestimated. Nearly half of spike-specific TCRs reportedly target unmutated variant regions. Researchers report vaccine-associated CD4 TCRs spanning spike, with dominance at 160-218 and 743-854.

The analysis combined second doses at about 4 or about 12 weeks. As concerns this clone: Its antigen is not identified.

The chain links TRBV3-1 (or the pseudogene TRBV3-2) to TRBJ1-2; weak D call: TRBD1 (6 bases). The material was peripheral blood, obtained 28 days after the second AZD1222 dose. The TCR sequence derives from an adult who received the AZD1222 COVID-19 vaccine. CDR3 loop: CASSLTETGHGYTF. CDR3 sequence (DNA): TGTGCCAGCAGCCTAACCGAGACAGGACATGGCTACACCTTC.